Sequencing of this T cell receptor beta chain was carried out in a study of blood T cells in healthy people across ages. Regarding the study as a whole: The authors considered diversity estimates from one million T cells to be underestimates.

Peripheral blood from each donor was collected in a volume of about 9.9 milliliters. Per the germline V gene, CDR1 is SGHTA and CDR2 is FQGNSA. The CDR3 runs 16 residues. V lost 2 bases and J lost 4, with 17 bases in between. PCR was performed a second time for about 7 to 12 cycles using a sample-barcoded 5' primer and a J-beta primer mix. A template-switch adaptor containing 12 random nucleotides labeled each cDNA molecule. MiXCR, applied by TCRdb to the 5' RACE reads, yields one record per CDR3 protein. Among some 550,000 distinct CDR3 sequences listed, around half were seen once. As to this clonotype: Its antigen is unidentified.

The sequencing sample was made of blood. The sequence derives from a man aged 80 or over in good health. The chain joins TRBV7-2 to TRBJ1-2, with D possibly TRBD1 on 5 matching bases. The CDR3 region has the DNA TGTGCCAGCAGCTTACACAGGACCTCAGAGGGCTATGGCTACACCTTC. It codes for CASSLHRTSEGYGYTF.